This passage covers 3 T cell receptor beta chains from one sample sequenced in a study of radiotherapy plus CTLA-4 blockade in lung cancer. Data came from immunoSEQ multiplex PCR; TCRdb stores just in-frame clones and leaves some out. The table records 57,000 or so clones, approximately 77% of them present only once. This specimen was peripheral blood, taken from a patient treated with radiotherapy plus ipilimumab. The receptors were gathered from a human donor with non-small cell lung cancer who had a complete response to radiotherapy plus ipilimumab.

A few counts support this clone. J is TRBJ2-7 and V is TRBV27, with 7 bases fitting TRBD1. V gave up 9 bases and J gave up 0 bases; unmatched junction bases: 8. The germline gives CDR1 MNHEY, CDR2 SMNVEV (reference sequence). CDR3 length: 14 amino acids. Here the CDR3 reads CASAWDSLSYEQYF. In DNA form, the CDR3 reads TGTGCCAGTGCCTGGGACAGCCTCTCCTACGAGCAGTACTTC.

The chain couples TRBV18 to TRBJ2-5; TRBD2 might be the D (5 bases). CDR1 is KGHSH and CDR2 is LQKENI in the germline V gene. This CDR3 contains 14 residues. The germline V and J ends were trimmed by 1 base and 2 bases, with 8 bases remaining between them. The CDR3 coding sequence is TGTGCCAGCTCACCACTCCCGGGACAAGAGACCCAGTACTTC. Encoded protein: CASSPLPGQETQYF.

V usage is TRBV30 and J usage is TRBJ2-7, with TRBD1 matching 10 bases. Germline loops: CDR1 GTSNPN, CDR2 SVGIG (reference sequence). This CDR3 comprises 12 residues. Trimming cost V 8 bases and J 3 bases; bases outside gene matches: 4. This CDR3 reads CAGQGDRYEQYF. The CDR3 DNA is TGTGCCGGACAGGGGGACCGCTACGAGCAGTACTTC. The whole variable domain, filled in from reference TRBV30 and TRBJ2-7, reads SQTIHQWPATLVQPVGSPLSLECTVEGTSNPNLYWYRQAAGRGLQLLFYSVGIGQISSEVPQNLSASRPQDRQFILSSKKLLLSDSGFYLCAGQGDRYEQYFGPGTRLTVT.